Shown below are 8 T cell receptor beta chains from a single sample sequenced in a study of blood T cell repertoires in COVID-19 (dated by TCRdb to the early 2020s). Library preparation was by the immunoSEQ multiplex PCR assay. In its TCRdb copy, this immuneACCESS table keeps in-frame sequences only and misses some clones. Where compared with another copy, unresolved V genes explain less than half of these, and the others have no known cause. The sample profile shows fewer than 120,000 clones; 76% of them were found once. The ten largest clonotypes hold 3% to 4% of the sample. Input material: peripheral blood. These receptors came from an elderly woman with acute or convalescent COVID-19.

CDR3 sequence (DNA): TGTGCCAGCTTGGGACAGGGTGGCGGCTACACCTTC. It codes for CASLGQGGGYTF. The gene calls are TRBV7-2 and TRBJ1-2; 9 bases fit TRBD1. Germline V gene lookup returns CDR1 SGHTA and CDR2 FQGNSA. V shed 8 bases, J shed 8 bases, and the junction held 6 bases outside the gene matches. This CDR3 is 12 amino acids long. The full variable domain, in which reference TRBV7-2 and TRBJ1-2 provide the parts outside the CDR3, is GAGVSQSPSNKVTEKGKDVELRCDPISGHTALYWYRQSLGQGLEFLIYFQGNSAPDKSGLPSDRFSAERTGGSVSTLTIQRTQQEDSAVYLCASLGQGGGYTFGSGTRLTVV.

A few counts support this clone. The chain couples TRBV5-1 to TRBJ1-3, with D possibly TRBD1 on 6 matching bases. Germline CDR1 and CDR2: SGHRS and YFSETQ. CDR3 size: 16 residues. V lost 4 bases and J lost 2, with 16 bases in between. CDR3 loop: CASSAVEQGAGNTIYF. The CDR3 region has the DNA TGCGCCAGCAGCGCGGTAGAACAGGGAGCTGGAAACACCATATATTTT.

The chain carries TRBV18 and TRBJ1-4; TRBD1 might be the D (6 bases). The CDR3 contains 15 residues. CDR1 is KGHSH and CDR2 is LQKENI in the germline V gene. The V gene lost 3 bases and the J gene lost 7 bases, with 15 bases spanning the gap. DNA of the CDR3: TGTGCCAGCTCACCCGCACGGGGGGGCATTGAAAAACTGTTTTTT. Amino acid sequence: CASSPARGGIEKLFF.

This rearrangement joins TRBV28 to TRBJ1-4; unclear D gene. The germline V gene has CDR1 MDHEN and CDR2 SYDVKM. The germline V and J ends were trimmed by 3 bases and 7 bases, with 12 bases remaining between them. The CDR3 is made up of 14 amino acids. In DNA form, the CDR3 reads TGTGCCAGCAGTTTGAGGGTTATCGGTGAAAAACTGTTTTTT. Translation gives CASSLRVIGEKLFF.

V usage is TRBV6-1 and J usage is TRBJ1-5; tentatively, D is TRBD1 (5 bases). CDR3 length: 13 residues. CDR1 and CDR2 (germline): MNHNS, SASEGT. Deletions cut 8 bases from V and 3 bases from J, with 11 bases between. In DNA form, the CDR3 reads TGTGCCAGCCTAGGCAGGGACAATCAGCCCCAGCATTTT. Translating gives CASLGRDNQPQHF.

The chain carries TRBV4-2 and TRBJ2-7; perhaps TRBD1 as D (5 bases). The CDR3 sequence is 14 residues long. Germline CDR1 LGHNA, CDR2 YNFKEQ. V lost 0 bases and J 2 bases, leaving 8 bases between the germline ends. The CDR3 region has the DNA TGTGCCAGCAGCCAAGATTCACAGGCCTACGAGCAGTACTTC. It specifies CASSQDSQAYEQYF.

This clone has a handful of counts. V gene TRBV2 combines with J gene TRBJ2-3; weak D call: TRBD1 (6 bases). This CDR3 is built from 15 residues. V was trimmed by 6 bases and J by 0 bases, leaving 13 bases between them. Germline CDR1 is SNHLY and CDR2 is FYNNEI. The CDR3 region is CASRGQSFSTDTQYF. The CDR3 DNA reads TGTGCCAGCAGGGGACAATCCTTTAGCACAGATACGCAGTATTTT.

The chain couples TRBV15 to TRBJ2-3; D possibly corresponds to TRBD1 (5 bases). The ends were cut back, 0 bases at V and 2 bases at J, with 15 bases in the middle. The V gene's germline CDR1 is LNHNV and CDR2 YYDKDF (reference sequence). There are 17 residues in the CDR3. Written as DNA, the CDR3 is TGTGCCACCAGCAGAGATAGACAGAGCCCCCACACAGATACGCAGTATTTT. It encodes CATSRDRQSPHTDTQYF.